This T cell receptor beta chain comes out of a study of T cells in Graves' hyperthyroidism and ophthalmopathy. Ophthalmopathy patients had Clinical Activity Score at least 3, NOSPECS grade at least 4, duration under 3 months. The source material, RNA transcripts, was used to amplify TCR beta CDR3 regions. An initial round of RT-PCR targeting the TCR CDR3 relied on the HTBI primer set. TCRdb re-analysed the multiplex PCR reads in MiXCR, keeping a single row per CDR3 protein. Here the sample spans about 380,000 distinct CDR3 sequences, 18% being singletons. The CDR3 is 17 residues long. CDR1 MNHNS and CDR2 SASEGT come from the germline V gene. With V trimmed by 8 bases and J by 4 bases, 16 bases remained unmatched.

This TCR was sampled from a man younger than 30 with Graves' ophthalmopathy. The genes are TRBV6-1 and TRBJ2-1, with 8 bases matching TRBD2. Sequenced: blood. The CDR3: CASHNEAGGRGYNEQFF. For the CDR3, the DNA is TGTGCCAGCCATAATGAGGCGGGGGGCCGAGGGTACAATGAGCAGTTCTTC.